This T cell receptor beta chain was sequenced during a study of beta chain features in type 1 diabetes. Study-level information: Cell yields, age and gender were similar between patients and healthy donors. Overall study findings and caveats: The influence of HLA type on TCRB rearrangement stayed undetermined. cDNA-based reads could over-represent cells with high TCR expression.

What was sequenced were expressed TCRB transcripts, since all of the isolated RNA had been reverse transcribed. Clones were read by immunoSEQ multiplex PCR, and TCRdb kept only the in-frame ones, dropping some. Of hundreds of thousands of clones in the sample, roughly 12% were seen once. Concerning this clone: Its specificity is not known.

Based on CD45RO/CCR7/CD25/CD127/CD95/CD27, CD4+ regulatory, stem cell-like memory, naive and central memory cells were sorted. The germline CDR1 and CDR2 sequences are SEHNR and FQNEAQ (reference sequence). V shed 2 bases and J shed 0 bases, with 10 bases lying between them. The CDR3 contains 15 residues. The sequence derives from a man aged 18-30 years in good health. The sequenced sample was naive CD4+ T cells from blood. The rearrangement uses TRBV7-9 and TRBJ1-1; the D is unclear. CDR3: CASSLLDIMNTEAFF. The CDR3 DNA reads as TGTGCCAGCAGCTTACTCGACATAATGAACACTGAAGCTTTCTTT.